The 2 T cell receptor beta chains in this list originate from one sample, sequenced in a study of graft-versus-host responses after intestinal transplantation. These receptors lack a known antigen. Measured with immunoSEQ multiplex PCR; TCRdb has only the in-frame clones, and not every one. The sample gives around 100,000 clones, approximately 93% of which show up once; around 1.2% is in the top ten. The sequenced sample was unstimulated CD8+ T cells sorted from spleen or lymph node cells, obtained before intestinal transplant. The receptors here all came from a human donor who received an intestinal transplant.

V is TRBV10-1 and J is TRBJ1-1; maybe TRBD1 (5 bases). From germline, CDR1 is WNHNN and CDR2 SYGVQD (reference sequence). This CDR3 spans 16 amino acids. V was pared by 5 bases and J by 0 bases, with 16 bases between. CDR3 amino acids: CASSNRQGRMNTEAFF. CDR3 sequence (DNA): TGCGCCAGCAGTAATCGGCAGGGTCGCATGAACACTGAAGCTTTCTTT.

This chain uses TRBV19 with TRBJ1-2; TRBD1 aligns across 7 bases. The ends lost 10 bases at V and 6 bases at J; junction bases unmatched: 8. Germline lookup yields CDR1 LNHDA and CDR2 SQIVND (reference sequence). The CDR3 has 12 residues. CDR3: CATRGAVDGYTF. The CDR3 coding sequence is TGTGCCACCAGGGGGGCCGTGGATGGCTACACCTTC.